The rows below give T cell receptor beta chains drawn from one sample of a study of early T cells in non-severe SARS-CoV-2 infection. One entry per CDR3 protein results from TCRdb running MiXCR on the 5' RACE reads. The sample shows some 33,000 distinct CDR3 sequences, around 5% of them seen only once. The sample consisted of whole blood. These receptors all come from an adult who was a healthcare worker with PCR-confirmed SARS-CoV-2 infection or an uninfected control (not recorded which). CDR3s include the opening cysteine and the closing phenylalanine or tryptophan. A D gene is named only where the DNA matches it firmly. A clone size is listed for some rows: how often the clone was seen (once, few, many), or a class if it is expanded.

V	J	D	size	CDR3	DNA
TRBV6-5	TRBJ2-1	.	few	CASSKRRTYNEQFF	TGTGCCAGCAGTAAGCGGAGGACCTACAATGAGCAGTTCTTC
TRBV11-3	TRBJ2-3	.	many	CASSLRGSSDTQYF	TGTGCCAGCAGCCTCAGGGGATCGTCAGATACGCAGTATTTT
TRBV18	TRBJ1-6	.	many	CASSPLPGANSPLHF	TGTGCCAGCTCACCACTCCCAGGGGCCAATTCACCCCTCCACTTT
TRBV7-2	TRBJ2-7	.	many	CASSPAVYEQYF	TGTGCCAGCAGCCCCGCGGTCTACGAGCAGTACTTC
TRBV12-3/TRBV12-4	TRBJ1-2	TRBD1	few	CASSLGRTGGGYTF	TGTGCCAGCAGTTTAGGACGGACAGGCGGAGGCTACACCTTC
TRBV7-2	TRBJ2-7	.	few	CASSLAAGIPELGQYF	TGTGCCAGCAGCTTAGCGGCAGGAATACCCGAATTGGGGCAGTACTTC
TRBV6-5	TRBJ1-2	.	.	CASTYQGSYTF	TGTGCCAGCACGTATCAGGGGAGCTACACCTTC
TRBV5-4	TRBJ1-2	TRBD1	many	CASSRGTAGLAF	TGTGCCAGCAGCCGCGGGACAGCCGGCCTCGCCTTC
TRBV2	TRBJ2-3	TRBD1	few	CASTRTGSTDTQYF	TGTGCCAGCACTAGGACAGGGTCCACAGATACGCAGTATTTT
TRBV10-3	TRBJ2-3	.	.	CAISDGFDTDTQYF	TGTGCCATCAGTGACGGGTTTGACACAGATACGCAGTATTTT
TRBV11-3	TRBJ2-7	.	many	CASSRRDNSYEQYF	TGTGCCAGCAGCCGCCGGGACAACTCCTACGAGCAGTACTTC